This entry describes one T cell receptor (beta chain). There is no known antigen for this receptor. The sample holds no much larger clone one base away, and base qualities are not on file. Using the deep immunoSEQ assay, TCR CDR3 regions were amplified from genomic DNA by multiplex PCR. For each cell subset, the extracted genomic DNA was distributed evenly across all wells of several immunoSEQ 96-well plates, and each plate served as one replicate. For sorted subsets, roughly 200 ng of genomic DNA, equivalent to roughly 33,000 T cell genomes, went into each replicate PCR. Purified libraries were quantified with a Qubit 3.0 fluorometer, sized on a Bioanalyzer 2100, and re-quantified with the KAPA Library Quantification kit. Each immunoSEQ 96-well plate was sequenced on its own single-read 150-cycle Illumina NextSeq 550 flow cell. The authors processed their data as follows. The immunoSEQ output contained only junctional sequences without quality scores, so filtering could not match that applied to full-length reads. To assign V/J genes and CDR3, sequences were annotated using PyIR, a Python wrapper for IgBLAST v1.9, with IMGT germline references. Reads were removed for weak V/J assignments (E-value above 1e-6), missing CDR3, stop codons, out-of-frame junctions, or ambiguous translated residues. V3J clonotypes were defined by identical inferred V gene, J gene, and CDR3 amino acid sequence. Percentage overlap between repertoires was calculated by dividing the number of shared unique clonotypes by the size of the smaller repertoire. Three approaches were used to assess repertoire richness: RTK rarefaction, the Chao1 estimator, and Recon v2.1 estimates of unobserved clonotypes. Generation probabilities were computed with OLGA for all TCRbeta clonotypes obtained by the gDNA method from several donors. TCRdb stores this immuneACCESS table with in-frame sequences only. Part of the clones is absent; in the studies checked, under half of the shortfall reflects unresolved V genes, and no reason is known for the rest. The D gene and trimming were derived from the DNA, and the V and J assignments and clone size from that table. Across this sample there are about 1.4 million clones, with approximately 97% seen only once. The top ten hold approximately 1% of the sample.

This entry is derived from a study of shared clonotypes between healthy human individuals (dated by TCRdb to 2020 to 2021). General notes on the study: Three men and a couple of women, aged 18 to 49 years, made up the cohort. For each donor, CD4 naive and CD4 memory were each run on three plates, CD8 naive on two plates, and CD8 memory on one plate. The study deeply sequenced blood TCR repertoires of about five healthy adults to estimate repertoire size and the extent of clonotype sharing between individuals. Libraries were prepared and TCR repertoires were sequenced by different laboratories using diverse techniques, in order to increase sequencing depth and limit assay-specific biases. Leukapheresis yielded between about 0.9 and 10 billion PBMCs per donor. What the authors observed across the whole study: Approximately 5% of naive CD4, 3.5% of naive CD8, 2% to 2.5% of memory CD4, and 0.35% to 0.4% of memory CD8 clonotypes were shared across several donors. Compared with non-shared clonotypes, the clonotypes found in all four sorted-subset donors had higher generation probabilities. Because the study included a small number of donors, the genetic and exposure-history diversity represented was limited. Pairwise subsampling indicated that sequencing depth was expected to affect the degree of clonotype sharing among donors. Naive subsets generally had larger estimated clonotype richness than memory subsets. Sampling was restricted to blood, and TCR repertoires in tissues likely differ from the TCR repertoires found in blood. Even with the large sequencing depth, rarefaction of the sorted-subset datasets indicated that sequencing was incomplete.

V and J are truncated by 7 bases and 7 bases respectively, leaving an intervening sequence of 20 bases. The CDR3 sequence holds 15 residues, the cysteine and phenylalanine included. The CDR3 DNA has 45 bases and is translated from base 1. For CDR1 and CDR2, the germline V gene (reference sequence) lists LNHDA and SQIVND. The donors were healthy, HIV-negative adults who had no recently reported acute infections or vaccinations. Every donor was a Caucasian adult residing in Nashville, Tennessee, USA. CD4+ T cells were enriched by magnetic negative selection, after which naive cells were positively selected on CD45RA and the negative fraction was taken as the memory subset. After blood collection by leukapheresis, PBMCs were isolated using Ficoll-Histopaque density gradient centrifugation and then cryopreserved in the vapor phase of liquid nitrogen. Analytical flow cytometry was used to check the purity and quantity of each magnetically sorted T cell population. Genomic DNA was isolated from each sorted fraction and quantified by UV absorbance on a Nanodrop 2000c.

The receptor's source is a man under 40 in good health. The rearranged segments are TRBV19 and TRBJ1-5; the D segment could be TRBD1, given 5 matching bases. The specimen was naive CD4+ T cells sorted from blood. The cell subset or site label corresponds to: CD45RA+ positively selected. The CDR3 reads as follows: CASTAPGQELQPQHF. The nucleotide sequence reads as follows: TGTGCCAGTACCGCCCCGGGGCAGGAGCTGCAGCCCCAGCATTTT. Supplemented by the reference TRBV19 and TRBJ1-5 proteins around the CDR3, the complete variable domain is DGGITQSPKYLFRKEGQNVTLSCEQNLNHDAMYWYRQDPGQGLRLIYYSQIVNDFQKGDIAEGYSVSREKKESFPLTVTSAQKNPTAFYLCASTAPGQELQPQHFGDGTRLSIL.